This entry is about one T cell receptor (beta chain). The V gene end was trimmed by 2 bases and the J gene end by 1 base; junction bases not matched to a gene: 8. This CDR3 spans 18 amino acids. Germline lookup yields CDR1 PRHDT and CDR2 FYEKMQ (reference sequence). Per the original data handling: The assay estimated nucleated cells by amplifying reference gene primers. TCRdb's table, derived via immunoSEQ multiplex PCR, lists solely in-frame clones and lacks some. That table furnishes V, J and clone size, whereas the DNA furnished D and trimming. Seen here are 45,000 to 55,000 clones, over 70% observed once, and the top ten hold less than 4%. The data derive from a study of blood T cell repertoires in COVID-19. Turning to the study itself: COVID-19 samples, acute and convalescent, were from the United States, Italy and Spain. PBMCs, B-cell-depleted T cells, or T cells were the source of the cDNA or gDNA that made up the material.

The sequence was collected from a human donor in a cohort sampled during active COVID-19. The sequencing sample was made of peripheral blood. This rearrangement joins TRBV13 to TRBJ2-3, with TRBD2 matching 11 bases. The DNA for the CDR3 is TGTGCCAGCAGCTTAACCACTAGCGGGGGCTCGCGCACAGATACGCAGTATTTT. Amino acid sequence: CASSLTTSGGSRTDTQYF. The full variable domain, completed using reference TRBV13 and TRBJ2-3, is AAGVIQSPRHLIKEKRETATLKCYPIPRHDTVYWYQQGPGQDPQFLISFYEKMQSDKGSIPDRFSAQQFSDYHSELNMSSLELGDSALYFCASSLTTSGGSRTDTQYFGPGTRLTVL.